Each of the 8 T cell receptor beta chains below was sequenced from the same sample in a study of T cell responses to AZD1222 COVID-19 vaccine. TCRdb keeps only in-frame clones here, not all; method: immunoSEQ multiplex PCR. The repertoire includes approximately 100,000 clones, roughly 87% of them detected once, and 4% to 6% sits in the top ten. The sample in question was peripheral blood, obtained on day 0 of AZD1222 vaccination. The receptors were sampled from an adult in good health.

The chain carries TRBV3-1 (or the pseudogene TRBV3-2) and TRBJ2-3, with no clear D. The CDR3 contains 13 residues. From germline, CDR1 is LGHDT and CDR2 YNNKEL (reference sequence). Between the trimmed V and J ends, which lost 1 base and 4 bases, there was a span of 6 bases. DNA of the CDR3: TGTGCCAGCAGCCAAGCGAGCGCAGATACGCAGTATTTT. Its translation is CASSQASADTQYF.

The chain links TRBV19 to TRBJ1-3; 7 bases align to TRBD1. This CDR3 has 16 residues. The J segment lost 0 bases and the V segment lost 5 bases, leaving 7 bases of the junction unmatched. CDR1 and CDR2 from the germline V gene are LNHDA and SQIVND (reference sequence). The CDR3 spells CASSWTGGGSGNTIYF. The DNA of the CDR3 is TGTGCCAGTAGTTGGACAGGTGGCGGCTCTGGAAACACCATATATTTT.

The rearrangement joins TRBV10-3 to TRBJ2-3, with D perhaps TRBD2 (6 bases). There are 15 residues in the CDR3. CDR1 and CDR2 (germline): ENHRY, SYGVKD. V was shortened by 4 bases and J by 0 bases, with 11 bases between the two germline ends. The DNA for the CDR3 is TGTGCCATCAGTGTTGGTAGCGGTAGCACAGATACGCAGTATTTT. This encodes CAISVGSGSTDTQYF.

The chain carries TRBV30 and TRBJ2-1; a weak D match, TRBD1 (6 bases). In germline, CDR1 is GTSNPN, CDR2 SVGIG (reference sequence). Between the trimmed V and J ends, which lost 5 bases and 9 bases, there was a span of 11 bases. The CDR3 spans 11 residues. CDR3 DNA sequence: TGTGCCTGGGGTTTAGGGGGTGAGCAGTTCTTC. Encoded protein: CAWGLGGEQFF.

The rearrangement uses TRBV6-2 or TRBV6-3 and TRBJ2-7; 8 bases agree with TRBD2. The trim removed 1 base at V and 2 bases at J, leaving 10 bases unmatched. The germline CDR1 and CDR2 sequences are MNHEY and SVGEGT. CDR3 length: 17 residues. As DNA, the CDR3 is TGTGCCAGCAGTTACTATTCAGCGGGGGACCGAGCCTACGAGCAGTACTTC. Translating it yields CASSYYSAGDRAYEQYF.

The chain links TRBV28 to TRBJ1-1; 7 bases are a match to TRBD1. This CDR3 has 17 amino acids. Germline CDR1 reads MDHEN; CDR2 reads SYDVKM. Trimming cost V 3 bases and J 10 bases; bases outside gene matches: 20. In DNA form, the CDR3 reads TGTGCCAGCAGTTTTGTGGGCAGGGGGACGATTGATCCGGGAGCTTTCTTT. This codes for CASSFVGRGTIDPGAFF.

This chain links TRBV28 with TRBJ1-2; no clear D gene. V was cut by 5 bases and J by 3 bases, with 7 bases left in between. The CDR3 extends over 12 amino acids. Germline V gene sequence: CDR1 MDHEN, CDR2 SYDVKM. The CDR3: CASSQAHYGYTF. CDR3 DNA: TGTGCCAGCAGTCAGGCTCACTATGGCTACACCTTC.

This chain uses TRBV9 with TRBJ2-1; 9 bases match TRBD2. Germline loops: CDR1 SGDLS, CDR2 YYNGEE. Trimming took 3 bases from V and 8 from J; bases not matched to a gene: 6. The length of the CDR3 is 14 residues. The CDR3 loop is CASSAGLAIYEQFF. The CDR3 bases are TGTGCCAGCAGCGCGGGACTAGCAATCTATGAGCAGTTCTTC.